These 23 T cell receptor beta chains originate from one sample sequenced in a study of T cell repertoires in ileal Crohn's disease. Profiling relied on immunoSEQ multiplex PCR, and the TCRdb table lists in-frame clones only, not all of them. The data show around 33,000 clones, roughly 77% seen once. Input material: ileal tissue. These receptors originate from an adult with Crohn's disease.

This clone was found a few times. This sequence joins TRBV28 and TRBJ2-1; tentatively, D is TRBD2 (7 bases). The ends were cut back, 4 bases at V and 5 bases at J, with 12 bases in the middle. Germline CDR1 and CDR2: MDHEN and SYDVKM. This CDR3 has 14 amino acids. The CDR3 DNA is TGTGCCAGCAGTTCGGGGGGCCGGGACAATGAGCAGTTCTTC. Protein product: CASSSGGRDNEQFF.

This chain connects TRBV29-1 to TRBJ1-4; D is ambiguous. V was clipped by 1 base and J by 3 bases, with 3 bases between them. The CDR3 runs to 12 residues. CDR1 is SQVTM, CDR2 ANQGSEA, per germline. Written as DNA, the CDR3 is TGCAGCGTTGAAGCCTCTAATGAAAAACTGTTTTTT. It translates to CSVEASNEKLFF. The full variable domain, completed using reference TRBV29-1 and TRBJ1-4, is SAVISQKPSRDICQRGTSLTIQCQVDSQVTMMFWYRQQPGQSLTLIATANQGSEATYESGFVIDKFPISRPNLTFSTLTVSNMSPEDSSIYLCSVEASNEKLFFGSGTQLSVL.

The chain uses TRBV16 and TRBJ1-1; D gene ambiguous. The germline CDR1 and CDR2 sequences are KGHSY and FQNENV. Trimming pared 1 base from V and 5 bases from J, leaving 5 bases between. The CDR3 covers 12 residues. The CDR3 loop reads CASSQLYTEAFF. In nucleotides, the CDR3 is TGTGCCAGCAGCCAATTATATACTGAAGCTTTCTTT.

The V gene is TRBV10-3, the J gene TRBJ1-1; 8 bases agree with TRBD1. J was trimmed by 1 base and V by 6 bases; bases with no gene match: 4. CDR3 size: 14 residues. CDR1 ENHRY and CDR2 SYGVKD come from the germline V gene. The CDR3 loop is CAIRPDRANTEAFF. CDR3 sequence (DNA): TGTGCCATCAGGCCGGACAGGGCGAACACTGAAGCTTTCTTT.

The J gene is TRBJ2-7, the V gene TRBV15, with D tentatively TRBD2 (6 bases). CDR1 is LNHNV and CDR2 is YYDKDF in the germline V gene (reference sequence). The V and J ends lost 0 bases and 3 bases respectively, with 12 bases between them. CDR3 length: 15 residues. The CDR3 here is CATSRDNGGVYEQYF. CDR3 in DNA: TGTGCCACCAGCAGAGATAACGGGGGAGTCTACGAGCAGTACTTC.

DNA for the CDR3: TGTGCCACCATGAGGCTAGCGGGAACCTACGAGCAGTACTTC. Its protein is CATMRLAGTYEQYF. This chain links TRBV2 with TRBJ2-7; TRBD2 aligns across 9 bases. V shed 10 bases, J shed 2 bases, and the junction held 9 bases outside the gene matches. Germline V gene sequence: CDR1 SNHLY, CDR2 FYNNEI. CDR3 length: 14 amino acids.

This clone was observed a few times. This chain joins TRBV5-6 and TRBJ2-7; D is possibly TRBD1 (5 bases). Germline CDR1 and CDR2: SGHDT and YYEEEE. The CDR3 is 15 residues long. The V and J ends lost 1 base and 2 bases respectively, with 13 bases between them. The CDR3: CASSLIGAPTYEQYF. The CDR3 DNA reads TGTGCCAGCAGCTTGATAGGGGCCCCCACCTACGAGCAGTACTTC. Drawing the rest from reference TRBV5-6 and TRBJ2-7, the complete variable domain is DAGVTQSPTHLIKTRGQQVTLRCSPKSGHDTVSWYQQALGQGPQFIFQYYEEEERQRGNFPDRFSGHQFPNYSSELNVNALLLGDSALYLCASSLIGAPTYEQYFGPGTRLTVT.

The rearrangement links TRBV30 to TRBJ2-2, with 8 bases identical to TRBD2. V shed 0 bases, J shed 3 bases, and the junction held 9 bases outside the gene matches. The germline V gene has CDR1 GTSNPN and CDR2 SVGIG (reference sequence). The CDR3 covers 17 residues. CDR3: CAWSVLGVLADTGELFF. The CDR3 DNA is TGTGCCTGGAGTGTGTTGGGTGTACTAGCGGACACCGGGGAGCTGTTTTTT. Full variable domain (remainder filled in from reference TRBV30 and TRBJ2-2): SQTIHQWPATLVQPVGSPLSLECTVEGTSNPNLYWYRQAAGRGLQLLFYSVGIGQISSEVPQNLSASRPQDRQFILSSKKLLLSDSGFYLCAWSVLGVLADTGELFFGEGSRLTVL.

This chain links TRBV5-4 with TRBJ1-2, with a tentative D call TRBD1 (6 bases). V lost 1 base and J lost 0, with 10 bases in between. CDR3 length equals 15 residues. Germline CDR1 and CDR2: SGHNT and YYREEE (reference sequence). CDR3 DNA sequence: TGTGCCAGCAGCTTGCTCGGGACAACTAACTATGGCTACACCTTC. Protein sequence: CASSLLGTTNYGYTF.

V is TRBV2 and J is TRBJ2-2; 10 bases agree with TRBD1. The CDR3 length is 17 residues. Germline V gene lookup returns CDR1 SNHLY and CDR2 FYNNEI. V was clipped by 5 bases and J by 6 bases; unmatched bases: 12. CDR3 sequence reads: CASSFQSGQGFAGELFF. For the CDR3, the DNA is TGTGCCAGCAGTTTCCAGTCGGGACAGGGGTTTGCCGGGGAGCTGTTTTTT.

V gene TRBV6-6 combines with J gene TRBJ1-2, with 9 bases that match TRBD1. CDR3 length: 13 residues. Per germline, CDR1 MNHNY and CDR2 SVGAGI (reference sequence). Germline trimming cut 6 bases from V and 9 bases from J; bases unmatched to any gene: 8. CDR3 DNA: TGTGCCAGCAGCCCCGGGACAGGGCTGAGCTACACCTTC. Its protein is CASSPGTGLSYTF.

This clone was detected once. This chain joins TRBV5-1 and TRBJ1-2; D ambiguous. Trimming left V 5 bases short and J 2 bases short, with 16 bases between. Germline V CDR1 and CDR2: SGHRS, YFSETQ. The CDR3 spans 15 residues. DNA for the CDR3: TGCGCCAGCAGTTCATCACTCGGGGAGAACTATGGCTACACCTTC. This encodes CASSSSLGENYGYTF.

This rearrangement joins TRBV7-2 to TRBJ2-7, with D possibly being TRBD1 (6 bases). Germline loops: CDR1 SGHTA, CDR2 FQGNSA. The CDR3 extends over 13 amino acids. V was pared by 2 bases and J by 5 bases, with 10 bases between. The CDR3: CASSLRQADEQYF. CDR3 nucleotide sequence: TGTGCCAGCAGCTTACGACAGGCCGACGAGCAGTACTTC.

This clone was counted only a few times. The J gene is TRBJ2-7, the V gene TRBV7-9, with TRBD2 matching 7 bases. The length of the CDR3 is 12 residues. The trim removed 5 bases at V and 6 bases at J, leaving 4 bases unmatched. CDR1 is SEHNR and CDR2 is FQNEAQ in the germline V gene (reference sequence). As DNA, the CDR3 is TGTGCCAGCAGCCGGGGGAGGGGCGAGCAGTACTTC. This encodes CASSRGRGEQYF.

This clone was observed a handful of times. The CDR3 coding sequence is TGTGCCAGCAGCCAAGGAATAGCGGGCAATGAGCAGTTCTTC. This sequence encodes CASSQGIAGNEQFF. V usage is TRBV4-2 and J usage is TRBJ2-1, with TRBD2 identical over 7 bases. The germline V gene has CDR1 LGHNA and CDR2 YNFKEQ. The CDR3 runs to 14 residues. The V gene end was trimmed by 1 base and the J gene end by 6 bases; junction bases not matched to a gene: 3.

This chain joins TRBV2 and TRBJ2-3, with TRBD2 matching over 9 bases. This CDR3 has 16 residues. The V segment lost 5 bases and the J segment 4 bases; nucleotides outside the gene matches: 10. Germline-derived CDR1 and CDR2 are SNHLY and FYNNEI. The CDR3, as DNA: TGTGCCAGCAGTATCTTCCGGGGCGGGGGGGCAGATACGCAGTATTTT. This translates into CASSIFRGGGADTQYF. The variable domain in full, with the rest retrieved from reference TRBV2 and TRBJ2-3, is EPEVTQTPSHQVTQMGQEVILRCVPISNHLYFYWYRQILGQKVEFLVSFYNNEISEKSEIFDDQFSVERPDGSNFTLKIRSTKLEDSAMYFCASSIFRGGGADTQYFGPGTRLTVL.

This clone came up once. The V and J genes are TRBV7-2 and TRBJ1-1; possibly TRBD1 for D (6 bases). Germline V CDR1 and CDR2: SGHTA, FQGNSA. Trimming cost V 6 bases and J 4 bases, with 12 bases left between them. This CDR3 is built from 13 residues. CDR3 loop: CASSYRDGTEAFF. In DNA, the CDR3 is TGTGCCAGCAGTTACAGGGATGGCACTGAAGCTTTCTTT.

V gene TRBV18 combines with J gene TRBJ2-1, with D unclear. CDR1 is KGHSH and CDR2 is LQKENI in the germline V gene. The ends were cut back, 2 bases at V and 12 bases at J, with 11 bases in the middle. The CDR3 contains 12 residues. CDR3 sequence reads: CASSPNLESQFF. In DNA form, the CDR3 reads TGTGCCAGCTCACCAAACTTGGAGTCGCAGTTCTTC.

J is TRBJ2-7 and V is TRBV6-1; no definite D call. V was pared by 11 bases and J by 1 base, with 18 bases between. Per germline, CDR1 MNHNS and CDR2 SASEGT. CDR3 length: 14 residues. The CDR3 protein is CACGAEPSSYEQYF. The CDR3 bases are TGTGCCTGCGGTGCAGAACCTAGTTCCTACGAGCAGTACTTC.

This clone has a single count. The genes are TRBV2 and TRBJ1-5; D gene ambiguous. V dropped 7 bases and J dropped 0 bases, with 13 bases sitting between them. The CDR3 length is 15 residues. Germline CDR1 SNHLY, CDR2 FYNNEI. The CDR3 is CASMKEIYSNQPQHF. CDR3 nucleotide sequence: TGTGCCAGCATGAAGGAGATTTATAGCAATCAGCCCCAGCATTTT.

This chain links TRBV30 with TRBJ2-2; 7 positions match TRBD2. The CDR3 totals 16 residues. Germline CDR1 and CDR2: GTSNPN and SVGIG (reference sequence). Unmatched junction bases numbered 8, after V lost 3 bases and J lost 1 base. The CDR3 region is CAWSARGRGNTGELFF. DNA of the CDR3: TGTGCCTGGAGCGCGCGGGGGAGGGGGAACACCGGGGAGCTGTTTTTT.

The rearrangement links TRBV29-1 to TRBJ1-1; TRBD1 aligns across 8 bases. CDR1 SQVTM and CDR2 ANQGSEA come from the germline V gene. J lost 5 bases, V lost 5 bases, and 4 bases had no gene match. This CDR3 comprises 12 residues. CDR3 protein: CSVRQGMTEAFF. The CDR3 DNA reads as TGCAGCGTTCGACAGGGGATGACTGAAGCTTTCTTT.

The chain employs TRBV18 and TRBJ1-2; 7 bases agree with TRBD1. Losses at the gene ends were 2 bases for V and 6 bases for J; bases not matched to a gene: 12. The CDR3 totals 16 residues. Germline CDR1 is KGHSH and CDR2 is LQKENI. The CDR3 region is CASSPVYRGRVHGYTF. Written as DNA, the CDR3 is TGTGCCAGCTCACCAGTATATAGGGGGCGGGTACATGGCTACACCTTC.